This T cell receptor (beta chain) was sequenced for a study of beta chain features in type 1 diabetes. Study-level points and caveats: A pattern of fewer insertions and more deletions at VDJ junctions was seen in type 1 diabetes patients. In all four CD4+ subsets, TCRB CDR3 length was significantly, moderately reduced in type 1 diabetes.

V trimming: 0 bases; J trimming: 2 bases; junction bases outside the gene matches: 1. In germline, CDR1 is MGHRA, CDR2 YSYEKL. The CDR3 is 14 amino acids. Concerning this clone itself: Its antigen is not known.

The entirety of the isolated RNA underwent reverse transcription, so expressed TCRB transcripts were sequenced. Method: immunoSEQ multiplex PCR; TCRdb's copy keeps in-frame clones and lacks some. The top ten hold about 1% of the sample, which has roughly 300,000 clones, roughly 9% seen once. The rearrangement uses TRBV4-1 and TRBJ2-7; 7 bases are a match to TRBD1. What was sequenced was central memory CD4+ T cells from blood. This receptor was identified in a man aged 25 to 40 with type 1 diabetes. In DNA, the CDR3 is TGCGCCAGCAGCCAAGAACAGGGGCCCTACGAGCAGTACTTC. This encodes CASSQEQGPYEQYF.